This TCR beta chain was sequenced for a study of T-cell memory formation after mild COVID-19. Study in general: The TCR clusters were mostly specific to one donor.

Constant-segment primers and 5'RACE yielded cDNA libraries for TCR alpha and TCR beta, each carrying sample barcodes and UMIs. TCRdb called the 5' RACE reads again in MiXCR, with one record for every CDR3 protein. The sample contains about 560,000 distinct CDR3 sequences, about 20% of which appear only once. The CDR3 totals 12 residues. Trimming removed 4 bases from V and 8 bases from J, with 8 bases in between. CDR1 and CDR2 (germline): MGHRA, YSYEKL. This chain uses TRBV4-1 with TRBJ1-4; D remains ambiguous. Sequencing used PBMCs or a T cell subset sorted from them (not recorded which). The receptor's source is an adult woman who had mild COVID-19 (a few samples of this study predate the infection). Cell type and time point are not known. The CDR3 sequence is CASSPAREKLFF. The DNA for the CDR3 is TGCGCCAGCAGCCCCGCGAGGGAAAAACTGTTTTTT.